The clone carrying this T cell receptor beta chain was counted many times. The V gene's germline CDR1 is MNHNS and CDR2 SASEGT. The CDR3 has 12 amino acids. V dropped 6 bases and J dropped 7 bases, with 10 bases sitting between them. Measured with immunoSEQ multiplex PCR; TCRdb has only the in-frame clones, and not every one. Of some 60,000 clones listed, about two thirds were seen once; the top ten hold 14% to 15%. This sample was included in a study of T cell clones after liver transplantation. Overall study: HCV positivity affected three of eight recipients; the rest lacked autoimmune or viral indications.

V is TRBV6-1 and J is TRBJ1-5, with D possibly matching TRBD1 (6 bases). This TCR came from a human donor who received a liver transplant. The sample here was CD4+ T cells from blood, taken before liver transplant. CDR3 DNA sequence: TGTGCCAGCAGCGACAGGTTACAGCCCCAGCATTTT. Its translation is CASSDRLQPQHF.